This record concerns one T cell receptor beta chain sequence. Its binding antigen is unknown. Qualities for individual bases were not recorded, and no much larger clone is one base off. The immunoSEQ Assay, a bias-controlled multiplex PCR, was used to amplify TCRbeta CDR3 regions from genomic DNA. The authors' analysis ran thus. Nucleated cell counts per sample were estimated from amplification of reference gene primers within the assay. Sequence reads were collapsed and filtered to measure the absolute abundance of every unique TCRbeta CDR3 rearrangement. For each sample, productive Simpson clonality was calculated as the square root of Simpson's diversity index over productive rearrangements. The immuneACCESS repertoire file appears here via TCRdb, limited to in-frame rearrangements. These files lack a portion of the clones; in checked studies, under half of the deficit traces to unresolved V genes, and the cause of the others is not known. The V and J calls and clone size are taken from that table; D and trimming were inferred from the DNA. This sample holds around 160,000 clones; just under 90% were observed only once. Together, the top ten hold about 9.3% of the sample.

In Seattle, one collaborating source enrolled patients while the infection was active and tracked those patients longitudinally over the course of disease. Collaborating institutions collected whole blood in K2EDTA tubes following their own protocols. For TCRbeta analysis, collaborators shipped samples in one of three forms: frozen whole blood, isolated PBMCs, or DNA extracted from either of those sample types. The sample is drawn from a study of blood T cell repertoires in COVID-19 (dated by TCRdb to 2020 to 2022). About the study as a whole: Samples covering the acute and convalescent phases of COVID-19 were provided by collaborators in the United States, Italy and Spain. The sample metadata nearly always contained a de-identified subject ID, COVID-19 status, age in years and sex. A freely available public database, intended as a resource for researchers studying the immune response to SARS-CoV-2, is where the repertoires were released. The material from the prospective study consisted of cDNA or gDNA derived from T cells, B-cell-depleted T cells, or PBMCs. HLA class I and class II types, where available, came from metadata supplied by the sample provider rather than from assay-based typing. The samples were drawn from the first 160 participants of the ongoing ImmuneRACE study and from over a thousand subjects provided by 6 global collaborators. Deeply sampled blood TCRbeta repertoires from subjects exposed to, actively infected with, or recovered from COVID-19 were included in the dataset. Overall results and qualifications from the work: How much clinical and demographic metadata was included differed by source and by participant, and the metadata was provided uncurated.

Sequenced input: peripheral blood. The TCR comes from a woman aged 70-85 years with COVID-19, enrolled during active disease.

In nucleotides, the sequence is TGTGCCTGGAGTGCCCCCGCGGCCGGCAGGGCTATCTCACCCCTCCACTTT. Its coded protein is CAWSAPAAGRAISPLHF. The sequence links TRBV30 to TRBJ1-6; the D gene is possibly TRBD1, with 5 bases matching. V drops 1 base and J drops 10 bases, leaving 23 bases in between. CDR1 GTSNPN and CDR2 SVGIG are derived from the germline V gene (reference sequence). From its cysteine to its phenylalanine, the CDR3 spans 17 amino acids. The entry retains the CDR3 DNA only, 51 bases that are in frame from base 1.